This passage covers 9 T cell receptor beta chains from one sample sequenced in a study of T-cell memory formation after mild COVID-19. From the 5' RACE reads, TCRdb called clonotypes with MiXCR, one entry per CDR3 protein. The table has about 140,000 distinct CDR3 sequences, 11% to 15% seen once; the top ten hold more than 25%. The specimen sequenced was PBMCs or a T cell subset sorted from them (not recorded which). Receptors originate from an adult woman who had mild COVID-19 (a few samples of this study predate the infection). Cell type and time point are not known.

CDR3 bases: TGTGCCAGCAGCCAAGAAGAGAATAGCGGGGGACACCAAGAGACCCAGTACTTC. This gives the protein CASSQEENSGGHQETQYF. The V and J genes are TRBV4-2 and TRBJ2-5; 9 bases fit TRBD2. Germline trimming cut 0 bases from V and 0 bases from J; bases unmatched to any gene: 8. Germline assignment: CDR1 LGHNA and CDR2 YNFKEQ. The CDR3 covers 18 residues.

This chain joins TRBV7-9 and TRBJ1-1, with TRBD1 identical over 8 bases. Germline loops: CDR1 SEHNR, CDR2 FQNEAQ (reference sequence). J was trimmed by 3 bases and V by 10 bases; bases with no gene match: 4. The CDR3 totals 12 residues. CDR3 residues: CAKDRVDTEAFF. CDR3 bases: TGTGCCAAGGACAGGGTGGACACTGAAGCTTTCTTT.

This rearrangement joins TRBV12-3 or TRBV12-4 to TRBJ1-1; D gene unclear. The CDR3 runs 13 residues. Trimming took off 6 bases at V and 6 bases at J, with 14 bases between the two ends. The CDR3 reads CASRSALRPEAFF. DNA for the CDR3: TGTGCCAGCAGATCAGCTCTGAGGCCTGAAGCTTTCTTT.

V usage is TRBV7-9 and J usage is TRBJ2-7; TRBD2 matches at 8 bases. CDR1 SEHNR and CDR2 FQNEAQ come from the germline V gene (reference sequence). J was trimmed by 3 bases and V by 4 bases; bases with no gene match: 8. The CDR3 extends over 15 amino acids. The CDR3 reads CASSSTSALYYEQYF. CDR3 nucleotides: TGTGCCAGCAGCTCGACTAGCGCGCTGTACTACGAGCAGTACTTC.

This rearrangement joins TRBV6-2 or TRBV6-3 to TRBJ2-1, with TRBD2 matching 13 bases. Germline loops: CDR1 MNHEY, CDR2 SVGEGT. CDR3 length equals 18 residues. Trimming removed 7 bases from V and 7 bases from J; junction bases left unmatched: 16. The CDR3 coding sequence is TGTGCCAGCACCACCCTCCCCGGACTAGCGGGAGTAGGAAATGAGCAGTTCTTC. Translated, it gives CASTTLPGLAGVGNEQFF.

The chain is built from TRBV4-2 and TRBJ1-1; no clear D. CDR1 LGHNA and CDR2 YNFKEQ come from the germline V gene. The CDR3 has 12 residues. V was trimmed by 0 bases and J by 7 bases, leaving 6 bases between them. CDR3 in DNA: TGTGCCAGCAGCCAAGAAGAGGGTGAAGCTTTCTTT. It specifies CASSQEEGEAFF.

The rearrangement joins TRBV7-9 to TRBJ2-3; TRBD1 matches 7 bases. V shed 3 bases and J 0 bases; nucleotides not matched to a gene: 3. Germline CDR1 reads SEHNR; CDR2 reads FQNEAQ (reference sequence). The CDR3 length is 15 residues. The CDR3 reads CASSLTGSSTDTQYF. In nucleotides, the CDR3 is TGTGCCAGCAGCTTGACAGGGTCTAGCACAGATACGCAGTATTTT. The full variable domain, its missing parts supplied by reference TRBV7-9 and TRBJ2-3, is DTGVSQNPRHKITKRGQNVTFRCDPISEHNRLYWYRQTLGQGPEFLTYFQNEAQLEKSRLLSDRFSAERPKGSFSTLEIQRTEQGDSAMYLCASSLTGSSTDTQYFGPGTRLTVL.

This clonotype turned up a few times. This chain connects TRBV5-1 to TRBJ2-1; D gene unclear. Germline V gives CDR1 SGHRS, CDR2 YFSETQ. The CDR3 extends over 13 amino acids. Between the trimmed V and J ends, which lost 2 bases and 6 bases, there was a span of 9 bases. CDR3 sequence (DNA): TGCGCCAGCAGCTTAAACATGGGCAATGAGCAGTTCTTC. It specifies CASSLNMGNEQFF. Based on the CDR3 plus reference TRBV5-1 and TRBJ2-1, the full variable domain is KAGVTQTPRYLIKTRGQQVTLSCSPISGHRSVSWYQQTPGQGLQFLFEYFSETQRNKGNFPGRFSGRQFSNSRSEMNVSTLELGDSALYLCASSLNMGNEQFFGPGTRLTVL.

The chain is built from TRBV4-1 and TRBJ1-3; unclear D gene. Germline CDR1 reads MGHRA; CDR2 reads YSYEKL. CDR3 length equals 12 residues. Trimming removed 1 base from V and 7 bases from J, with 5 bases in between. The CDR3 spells CASSQVGNTIYF. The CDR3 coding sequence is TGCGCCAGCAGCCAAGTGGGGAACACCATATATTTT.